Following are 20 T cell receptor beta chains from one sample sequenced in a study of T cell changes during pregnancy in multiple sclerosis (dated by TCRdb to the late 2010s). The library relied on the immunoSEQ multiplex PCR assay. Drawn from immuneACCESS, this table holds only the in-frame rearrangements with V and J called that TCRdb kept. Clones are partly lost; checked studies trace under half to an unresolved V gene and leave the rest unexplained. This sample is represented by approximately 45,000 clones; approximately 92% of them were singletons. 0.67% of the sample is held by the ten biggest clonotypes. Specimen: CD4+ T cells from peripheral blood mononuclear cells, collected in the first trimester of pregnancy. These receptors originate from a female donor with multiple sclerosis, enrolled in a pregnancy study.

The genes are TRBV5-1 and TRBJ1-2, with D hard to call. Germline-derived CDR1 and CDR2 are SGHRS and YFSETQ. There are 14 residues in the CDR3. V was trimmed by 0 bases and J by 2 bases, leaving 8 bases between them. The CDR3 DNA follows: TGCGCCAGCAGCTTGGATGAACAGAACTATGGCTACACCTTC. Translation: CASSLDEQNYGYTF.

The chain couples TRBV15 to TRBJ2-7; 7 bases map to TRBD1. This CDR3 has 17 residues. Germline lookup yields CDR1 LNHNV and CDR2 YYDKDF (reference sequence). Germline trimming cut 0 bases from V and 3 bases from J; bases unmatched to any gene: 11. The CDR3 reads CATSRDRWTGLNYEQYF. For the CDR3, the DNA is TGTGCCACCAGCAGAGATCGGTGGACAGGCCTGAACTACGAGCAGTACTTC.

The chain recombines TRBV5-1 with TRBJ2-5; D remains unclear. Germline values: CDR1 SGHRS, CDR2 YFSETQ. The CDR3 length is 13 residues. Deletions cut 4 bases from V and 1 base from J, with 8 bases between. The CDR3 here is CASSVGGQETQYF. CDR3 in DNA: TGCGCCAGCAGCGTGGGCGGCCAAGAGACCCAGTACTTC.

This clone was detected once. Written as DNA, the CDR3 is TGTGCCAGCAGTTACTCGGACTGGGGAACCGGGGAGCTGTTTTTT. Translating gives CASSYSDWGTGELFF. The rearrangement links TRBV6-6 to TRBJ2-2; the D gene is possibly TRBD2 (5 bases). Germline V lookup: CDR1 MNHNY, CDR2 SVGAGI (reference sequence). V was trimmed by 0 bases and J by 5 bases, leaving 10 bases between them. The CDR3 runs to 15 residues.

The rearrangement joins TRBV7-9 to TRBJ2-1, with D maybe TRBD1 (5 bases). Germline-derived CDR1 and CDR2 are SEHNR and FQNEAQ (reference sequence). Between the trimmed V and J ends, which lost 5 bases and 5 bases, there was a span of 10 bases. The CDR3 contains 13 residues. The CDR3 DNA follows: TGTGCCAGCAGCCAGCCGACAGACAATGAGCAGTTCTTC. It specifies CASSQPTDNEQFF.

This clone showed up just a few times. This chain uses TRBV6-5 with TRBJ2-5; D is possibly TRBD2 (6 bases). The CDR3 consists of 13 residues. The V end was cut by 4 bases, the J end by 5 bases, with 11 bases between. Germline V gives CDR1 MNHEY, CDR2 SVGAGI. CDR3 DNA sequence: TGTGCCAGCAGTTCGACTAGTAGGGAGACCCAGTACTTC. This codes for CASSSTSRETQYF.

This clone was detected a few times. The rearrangement links TRBV28 to TRBJ2-2, with 7 bases identical to TRBD2. The CDR3 has 13 amino acids. CDR1 and CDR2 (germline): MDHEN, SYDVKM. J lost 6 bases, V lost 2 bases, and 0 bases had no gene match. CDR3 in amino acids: CASSLAGAGELFF. DNA of the CDR3: TGTGCCAGCAGTTTAGCGGGAGCCGGGGAGCTGTTTTTT.

The rearrangement joins TRBV19 to TRBJ2-1; TRBD2 is a possible D gene (6 bases). CDR1 and CDR2 (germline): LNHDA, SQIVND (reference sequence). CDR3 length: 11 amino acids. V shed 7 bases and J shed 8 bases, with 9 bases lying between them. The DNA for the CDR3 is TGTGCCAGTACTCAGCGGGATGAGCAGTTCTTC. This translates into CASTQRDEQFF.

CDR3 region: CASSIGTTSGRSDEQYF. The CDR3 DNA is TGTGCCAGTAGTATCGGTACCACTAGCGGGAGAAGCGACGAGCAGTACTTC. This chain uses TRBV19 with TRBJ2-7; 11 bases align to TRBD2. Trimming removed 3 bases from V and 5 bases from J; junction bases left unmatched: 12. Germline CDR1 LNHDA, CDR2 SQIVND (reference sequence). There are 17 residues in the CDR3.

This chain connects TRBV29-1 to TRBJ1-5; no clear D. The CDR3 is 13 amino acids. Germline CDR1 reads SQVTM; CDR2 reads ANQGSEA. The V end lost 1 base, the J end lost 4 bases, and 8 bases lay between the germline ends. The CDR3 DNA is TGCAGCGTTGAAGTCGGGATGAATCAGCCCCAGCATTTT. It translates to CSVEVGMNQPQHF.

The chain is built from TRBV4-2 and TRBJ2-2; 8 bases line up with TRBD2. This CDR3 has 16 residues. CDR1 is LGHNA, CDR2 YNFKEQ, per germline. With 0 bases clipped from V and 6 bases from J, the junction kept 6 bases outside the gene matches. For the CDR3, the DNA is TGTGCCAGCAGCCAAGATCGGAGGACTAGCCCCGGGGAGCTGTTTTTT. Protein sequence: CASSQDRRTSPGELFF.

The J gene is TRBJ2-3, the V gene TRBV6-4; maybe TRBD2 (6 bases). Deletions cut 3 bases from V and 5 bases from J, with 9 bases between. Germline CDR1 and CDR2: MRHNA and SNTAGT. CDR3 length equals 13 residues. This CDR3 is CASSETGRDTQYF. The DNA of the CDR3 is TGTGCCAGCAGTGAAACCGGGAGAGATACGCAGTATTTT.

The J gene is TRBJ2-7, the V gene TRBV5-1, with D possibly being TRBD1 (5 bases). V was shortened by 5 bases and J by 2 bases, with 8 bases between the two germline ends. The CDR3 is 12 residues long. Germline V gives CDR1 SGHRS, CDR2 YFSETQ. The DNA for the CDR3 is TGCGCCAGCAGAAAGGACACCTACGAGCAGTACTTC. It specifies CASRKDTYEQYF. Drawing the rest from reference TRBV5-1 and TRBJ2-7, the complete variable domain is KAGVTQTPRYLIKTRGQQVTLSCSPISGHRSVSWYQQTPGQGLQFLFEYFSETQRNKGNFPGRFSGRQFSNSRSEMNVSTLELGDSALYLCASRKDTYEQYFGPGTRLTVT.

This sequence joins TRBV5-6 and TRBJ2-7, with a weak D call TRBD2 (6 bases). V lost 1 base and J lost 5, with 13 bases in between. The CDR3 covers 14 residues. Germline V gene sequence: CDR1 SGHDT, CDR2 YYEEEE. The CDR3 loop is CASSLSGTGDEQYF. The DNA of the CDR3 is TGTGCCAGCAGCTTGTCCGGGACGGGAGACGAGCAGTACTTC.

The chain couples TRBV19 to TRBJ2-7, with 12 bases that match TRBD2. CDR3 length equals 14 residues. J gave up 3 bases and V 6 bases, and 3 bases lay outside the gene matches. In germline, CDR1 is LNHDA, CDR2 SQIVND (reference sequence). The CDR3: CASSLAGGLYEQYF. The CDR3 nucleotides read TGTGCCAGTAGCCTAGCGGGAGGGCTCTACGAGCAGTACTTC.

The rearrangement links TRBV6-5 to TRBJ1-2; D is ambiguous. This CDR3 is 11 amino acids long. V was trimmed by 4 bases and J by 8 bases, leaving 8 bases between them. Germline V gene sequence: CDR1 MNHEY, CDR2 SVGAGI. CDR3 protein: CASSSRQGYTF. The CDR3 bases are TGTGCCAGCAGTTCGAGGCAGGGCTACACCTTC.

The V call is TRBV4-2, the J call TRBJ2-3; no clear D gene. The CDR3 has 13 residues. From germline, CDR1 is LGHNA and CDR2 YNFKEQ. V was shortened by 3 bases and J by 0 bases, with 4 bases between the two germline ends. CDR3 region: CASSHSSTDTQYF. CDR3 nucleotide sequence: TGTGCCAGCAGCCACAGTAGCACAGATACGCAGTATTTT.

The chain carries TRBV11-3 and TRBJ1-1, with D hard to call. The CDR3 has 13 amino acids. CDR1 and CDR2 (germline): SGHNT, YENEEA. The V end lost 1 base, the J end lost 10 bases, and 13 bases lay between the germline ends. The DNA of the CDR3 is TGTGCCAGCAGCTTAGGGAAAGGAGCGGGAGCTTTCTTT. Its protein product is CASSLGKGAGAFF.

As for this clone: One junction end disagrees with the germline gene, perhaps due to a read error. The chain has TRBV5-1 and TRBJ2-2, with a tentative D call TRBD2 (6 bases). CDR1 is SGHRS, CDR2 YFSETQ, per germline. There are 15 residues in the CDR3. The CDR3 spells CASTRDSGNAGELFF. In nucleotides, the CDR3 is TGCGCCAGCACAAGGGACTCTGGGAACGCCGGGGAGCTGTTTTTT.

This chain connects TRBV12-5 to TRBJ2-1; 7 bases fit TRBD2. J gave up 14 bases and V 1 base, and 17 bases lay outside the gene matches. Germline V gene sequence: CDR1 LGHNT, CDR2 FRNRAP. The CDR3 length is 16 residues. The chain's CDR3 is CASGLAREDLAVAEFF. The CDR3 nucleotides read TGTGCTAGTGGTTTGGCCAGGGAGGATCTAGCGGTCGCGGAGTTCTTC.